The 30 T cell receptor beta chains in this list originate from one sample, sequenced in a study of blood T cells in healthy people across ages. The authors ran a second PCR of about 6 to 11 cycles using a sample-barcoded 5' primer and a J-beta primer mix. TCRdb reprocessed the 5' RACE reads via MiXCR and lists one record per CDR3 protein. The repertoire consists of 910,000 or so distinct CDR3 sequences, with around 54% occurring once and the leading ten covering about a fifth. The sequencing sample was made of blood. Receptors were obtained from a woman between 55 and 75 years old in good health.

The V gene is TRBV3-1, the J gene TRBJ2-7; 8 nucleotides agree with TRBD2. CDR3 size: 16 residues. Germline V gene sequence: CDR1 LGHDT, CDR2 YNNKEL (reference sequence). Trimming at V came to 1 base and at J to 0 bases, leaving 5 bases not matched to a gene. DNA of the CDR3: TGTGCCAGCAGCCAAGTGGCGGGAGGCTCCTCCTACGAGCAGTACTTC. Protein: CASSQVAGGSSYEQYF.

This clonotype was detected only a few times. CDR3 loop: CSVGLGSGELFF. The CDR3 DNA follows: TGCAGCGTTGGATTGGGTTCCGGGGAGCTGTTTTTT. V usage is TRBV29-1 and J usage is TRBJ2-2, with unresolved D. Germline assignment: CDR1 SQVTM and CDR2 ANQGSEA. The CDR3 totals 12 residues. Trimming pared 4 bases from V and 6 bases from J, leaving 9 bases between.

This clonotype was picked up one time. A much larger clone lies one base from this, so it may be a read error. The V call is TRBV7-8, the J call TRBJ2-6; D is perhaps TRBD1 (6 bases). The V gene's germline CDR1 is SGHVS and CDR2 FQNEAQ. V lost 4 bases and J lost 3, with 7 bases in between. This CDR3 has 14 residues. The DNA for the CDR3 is TGTGCCAGCAGCTCAGGGGTTGGGGCCAACGTCCTGACTTTC. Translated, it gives CASSSGVGANVLTF. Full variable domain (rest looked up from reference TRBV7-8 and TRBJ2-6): GAGVSQSPRYKVAKRGQDVALRCDPISGHVSLFWYQQALGQGPEFLTYFQNEAQLDKSGLPSDRFFAERPEGSVSTLKIQRTQQEDSAVYLCASSSGVGANVLTFGAGSRLTVL.

CDR3 residues: CASSPDGYSGANVLTF. The CDR3 nucleotides read TGTGCCAGCAGTCCAGACGGCTACTCTGGGGCCAACGTCCTGACTTTC. The gene calls are TRBV12-3 or TRBV12-4 and TRBJ2-6; D gene unclear. CDR3 length: 16 residues. V was pared by 5 bases and J by 0 bases, with 11 bases between.

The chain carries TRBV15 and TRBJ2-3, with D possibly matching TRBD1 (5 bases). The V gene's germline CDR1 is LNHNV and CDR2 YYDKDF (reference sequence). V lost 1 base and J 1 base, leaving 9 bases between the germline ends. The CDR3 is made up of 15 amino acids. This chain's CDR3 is CATSRGGGGTDTQYF. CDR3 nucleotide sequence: TGTGCCACCAGCAGAGGGGGCGGAGGCACAGATACGCAGTATTTT.

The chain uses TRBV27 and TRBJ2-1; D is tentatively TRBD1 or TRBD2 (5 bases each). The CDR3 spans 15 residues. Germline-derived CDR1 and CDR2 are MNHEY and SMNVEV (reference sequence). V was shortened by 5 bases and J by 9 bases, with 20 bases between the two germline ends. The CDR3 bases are TGTGCCAGCAGTCTGGGACCACCGTGGGGTTTTGAGCAGTTCTTC. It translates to CASSLGPPWGFEQFF.

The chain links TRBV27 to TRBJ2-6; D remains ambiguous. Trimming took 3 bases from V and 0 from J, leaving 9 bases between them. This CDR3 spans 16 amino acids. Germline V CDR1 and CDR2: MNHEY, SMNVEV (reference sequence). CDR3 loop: CASSFYALSGANVLTF. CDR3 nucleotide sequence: TGTGCCAGCAGTTTCTACGCCCTCTCTGGGGCCAACGTCCTGACTTTC.

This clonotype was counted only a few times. The CDR3 region is CASSQELAGREQYF. As DNA, the CDR3 is TGTGCCAGCAGCCAAGAACTAGCGGGGCGAGAGCAGTACTTC. The chain has TRBV3-1 and TRBJ2-7; 10 bases fit TRBD2. CDR1 and CDR2 from the germline V gene are LGHDT and YNNKEL (reference sequence). The CDR3 contains 14 residues. V lost 0 bases, J lost 7 bases, and 3 bases stayed unmatched.

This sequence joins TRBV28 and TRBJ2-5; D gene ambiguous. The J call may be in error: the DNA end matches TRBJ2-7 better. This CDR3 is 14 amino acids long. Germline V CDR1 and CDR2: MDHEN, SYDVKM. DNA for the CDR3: TGTGCCAGCAGTGACCCTAGAGGCCTAATCGAGCAGTACTTC. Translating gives CASSDPRGLIEQYF.

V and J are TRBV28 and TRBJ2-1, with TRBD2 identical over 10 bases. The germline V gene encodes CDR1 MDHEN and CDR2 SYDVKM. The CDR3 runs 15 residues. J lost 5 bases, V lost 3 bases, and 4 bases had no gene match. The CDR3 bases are TGTGCCAGCAGTTTGAGCGGGAGGGCCCACAATGAGCAGTTCTTC. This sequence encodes CASSLSGRAHNEQFF.

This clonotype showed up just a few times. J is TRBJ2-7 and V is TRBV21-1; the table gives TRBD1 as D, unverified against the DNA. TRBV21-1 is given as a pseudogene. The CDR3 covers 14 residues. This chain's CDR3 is CASSNGTGTYEQYF. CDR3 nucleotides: TGTGCCAGCAGCAATGGGACAGGTACTTACGAGCAGTACTTC.

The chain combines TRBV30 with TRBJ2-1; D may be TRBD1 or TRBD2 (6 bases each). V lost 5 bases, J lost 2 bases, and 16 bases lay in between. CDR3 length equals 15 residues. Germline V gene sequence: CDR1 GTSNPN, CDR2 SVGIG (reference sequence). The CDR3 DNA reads TGTGCCTGGTTGCCTCGGGGGCGCCCCTACAATGAGCAGTTCTTC. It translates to CAWLPRGRPYNEQFF.

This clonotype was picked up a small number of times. DNA of the CDR3: TGTGCCAGCAGCTTGGATAACACGGCATTCGGAGGCTACACCTTC. This translates into CASSLDNTAFGGYTF. The rearrangement joins TRBV5-8 to TRBJ1-2, with unresolved D. Trimming removed 0 bases from V and 8 bases from J, with 17 bases in between. CDR3 length equals 15 residues. In germline, CDR1 is SGHTS, CDR2 YDEGEE.

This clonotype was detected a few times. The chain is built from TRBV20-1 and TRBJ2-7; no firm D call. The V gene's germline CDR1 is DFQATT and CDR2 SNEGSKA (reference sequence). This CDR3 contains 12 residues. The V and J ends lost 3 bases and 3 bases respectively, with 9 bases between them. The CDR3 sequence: CSASRTGYEQYF. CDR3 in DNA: TGCAGTGCTAGCCGAACGGGCTACGAGCAGTACTTC.

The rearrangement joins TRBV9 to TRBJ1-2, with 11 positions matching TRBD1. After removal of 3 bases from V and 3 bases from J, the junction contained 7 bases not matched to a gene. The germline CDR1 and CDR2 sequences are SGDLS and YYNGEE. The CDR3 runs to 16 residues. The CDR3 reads CASSERTGGADYGYTF. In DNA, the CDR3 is TGTGCCAGCAGCGAGCGGACAGGGGGCGCGGACTATGGCTACACCTTC.

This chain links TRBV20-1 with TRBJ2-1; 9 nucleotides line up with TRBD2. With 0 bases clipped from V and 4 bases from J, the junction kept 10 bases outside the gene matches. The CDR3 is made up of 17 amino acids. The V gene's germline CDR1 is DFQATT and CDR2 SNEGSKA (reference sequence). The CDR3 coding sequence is TGCAGTGCTAGAGATCTGGCCCTTAGCGGGAGATACAATGAGCAGTTCTTC. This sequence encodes CSARDLALSGRYNEQFF.

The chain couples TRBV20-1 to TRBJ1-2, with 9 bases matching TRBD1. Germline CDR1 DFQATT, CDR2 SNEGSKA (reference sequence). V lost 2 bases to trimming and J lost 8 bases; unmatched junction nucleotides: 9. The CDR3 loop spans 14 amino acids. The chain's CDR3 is CSARQNRGPLGYTF. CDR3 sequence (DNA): TGCAGTGCTAGACAAAACAGGGGGCCCTTGGGCTACACCTTC.

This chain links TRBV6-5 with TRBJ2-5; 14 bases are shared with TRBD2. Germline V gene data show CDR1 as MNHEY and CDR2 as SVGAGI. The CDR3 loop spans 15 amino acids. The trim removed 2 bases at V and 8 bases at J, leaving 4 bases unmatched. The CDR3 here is CASSYTGLAGVTQYF. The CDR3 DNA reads TGTGCCAGCAGTTACACGGGACTAGCGGGAGTCACCCAGTACTTC.

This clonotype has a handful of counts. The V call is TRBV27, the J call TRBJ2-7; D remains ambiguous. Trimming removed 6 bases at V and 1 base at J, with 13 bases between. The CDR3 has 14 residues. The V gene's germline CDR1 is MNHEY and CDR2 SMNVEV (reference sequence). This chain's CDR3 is CASSPTRHSYEQYF. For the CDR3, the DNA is TGTGCCAGCAGCCCTACAAGGCATTCCTACGAGCAGTACTTC.

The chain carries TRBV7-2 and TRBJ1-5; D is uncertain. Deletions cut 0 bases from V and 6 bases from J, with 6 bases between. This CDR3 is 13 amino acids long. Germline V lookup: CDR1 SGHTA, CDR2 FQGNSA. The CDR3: CASSLAFSQPQHF. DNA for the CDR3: TGTGCCAGCAGCTTAGCATTCTCTCAGCCCCAGCATTTT.

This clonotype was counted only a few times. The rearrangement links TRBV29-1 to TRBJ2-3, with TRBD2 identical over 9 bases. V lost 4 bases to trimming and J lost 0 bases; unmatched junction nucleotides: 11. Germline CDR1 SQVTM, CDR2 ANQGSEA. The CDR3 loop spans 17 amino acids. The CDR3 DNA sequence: TGCAGCGTTGTCAGGACTAGCGTAACAACTAGCACAGATACGCAGTATTTT. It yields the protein CSVVRTSVTTSTDTQYF.

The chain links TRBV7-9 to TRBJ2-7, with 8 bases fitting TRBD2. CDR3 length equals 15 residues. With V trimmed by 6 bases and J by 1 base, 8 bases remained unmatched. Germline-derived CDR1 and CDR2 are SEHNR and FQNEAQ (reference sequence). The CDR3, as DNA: TGTGCCAGCAGTCGCAGCGGGAGTCCATCCTACGAGCAGTACTTC. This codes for CASSRSGSPSYEQYF.

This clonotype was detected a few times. The CDR3: CSADRLSGRGNEQYF. The CDR3 coding sequence is TGCAGTGCAGACAGGTTAAGCGGGAGGGGTAATGAGCAGTACTTC. J is TRBJ2-7 and V is TRBV20-1; TRBD2 matches 10 bases. The CDR3 totals 15 residues. Germline V gene data show CDR1 as DFQATT and CDR2 as SNEGSKA (reference sequence). With 6 bases clipped from V and 7 bases from J, the junction kept 15 bases outside the gene matches.

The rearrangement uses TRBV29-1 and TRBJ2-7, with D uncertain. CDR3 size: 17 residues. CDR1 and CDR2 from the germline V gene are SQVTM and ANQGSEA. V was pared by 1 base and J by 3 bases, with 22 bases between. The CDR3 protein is CSVEVWQPKFQDYEQYF. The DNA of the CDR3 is TGCAGCGTTGAAGTTTGGCAGCCCAAATTCCAAGACTACGAGCAGTACTTC.

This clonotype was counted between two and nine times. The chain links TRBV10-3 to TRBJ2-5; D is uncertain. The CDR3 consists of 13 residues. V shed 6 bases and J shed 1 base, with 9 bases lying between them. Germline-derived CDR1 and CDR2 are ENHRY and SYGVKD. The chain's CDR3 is CAISSGFQETQYF. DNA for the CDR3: TGTGCCATCAGCTCGGGTTTCCAAGAGACCCAGTACTTC.

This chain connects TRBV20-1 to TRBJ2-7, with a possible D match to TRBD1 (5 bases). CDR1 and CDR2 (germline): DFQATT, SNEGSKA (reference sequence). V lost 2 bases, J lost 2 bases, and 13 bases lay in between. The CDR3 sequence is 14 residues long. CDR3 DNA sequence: TGCAGTGCTAGAAGGTCCCAGGGCACCTACGAGCAGTACTTC. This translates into CSARRSQGTYEQYF.

The CDR3 loop is CASSYEGGGWNEQYF. CDR3 nucleotide sequence: TGTGCCAGCAGTTACGAGGGGGGAGGGTGGAATGAGCAGTACTTC. The genes are TRBV6-6 and TRBJ2-7; TRBD2 might be the D (7 bases). Germline values: CDR1 MNHNY, CDR2 SVGAGI (reference sequence). CDR3 size: 15 residues. The V gene lost 2 bases and the J gene lost 7 bases, with 18 bases spanning the gap.

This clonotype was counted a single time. The CDR3 sequence: CASSHLRTSGRAGNEQFF. CDR3 coding DNA: TGCGCCAGCAGCCATCTCAGGACTAGCGGGAGGGCGGGCAATGAGCAGTTCTTC. The chain recombines TRBV5-1 with TRBJ2-1, with 15 positions matching TRBD2. With 4 bases clipped from V and 6 bases from J, the junction kept 11 bases outside the gene matches. The CDR3 spans 18 residues. Germline V CDR1 and CDR2: SGHRS, YFSETQ.

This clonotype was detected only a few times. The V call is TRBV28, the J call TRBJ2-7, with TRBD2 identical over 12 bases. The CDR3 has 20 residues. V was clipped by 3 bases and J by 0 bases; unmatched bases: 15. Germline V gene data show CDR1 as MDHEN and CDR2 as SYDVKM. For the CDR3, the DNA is TGTGCCAGCAGTTTTAATCTAGGGACTAGCGGGCCATTTAGCTCCTACGAGCAGTACTTC. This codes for CASSFNLGTSGPFSSYEQYF.

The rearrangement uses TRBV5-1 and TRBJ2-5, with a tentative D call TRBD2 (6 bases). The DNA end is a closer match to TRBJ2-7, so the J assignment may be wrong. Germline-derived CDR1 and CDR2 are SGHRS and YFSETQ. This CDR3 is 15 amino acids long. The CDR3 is CASSREAGHTYEQYF. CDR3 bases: TGCGCCAGCAGCCGCGAGGCGGGGCATACCTACGAGCAGTACTTC.